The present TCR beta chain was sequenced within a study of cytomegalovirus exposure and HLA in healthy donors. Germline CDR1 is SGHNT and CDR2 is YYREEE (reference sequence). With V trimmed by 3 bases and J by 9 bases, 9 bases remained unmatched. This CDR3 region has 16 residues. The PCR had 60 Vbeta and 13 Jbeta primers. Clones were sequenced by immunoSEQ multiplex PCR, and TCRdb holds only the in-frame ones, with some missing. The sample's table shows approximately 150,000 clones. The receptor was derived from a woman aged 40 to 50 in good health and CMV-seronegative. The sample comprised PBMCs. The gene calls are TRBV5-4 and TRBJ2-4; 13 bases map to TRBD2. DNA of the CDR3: TGTGCCAGCAGCTCAGGGACTAGCGGGGTCCCCAGCATTCAGTACTTC. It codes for CASSSGTSGVPSIQYF.